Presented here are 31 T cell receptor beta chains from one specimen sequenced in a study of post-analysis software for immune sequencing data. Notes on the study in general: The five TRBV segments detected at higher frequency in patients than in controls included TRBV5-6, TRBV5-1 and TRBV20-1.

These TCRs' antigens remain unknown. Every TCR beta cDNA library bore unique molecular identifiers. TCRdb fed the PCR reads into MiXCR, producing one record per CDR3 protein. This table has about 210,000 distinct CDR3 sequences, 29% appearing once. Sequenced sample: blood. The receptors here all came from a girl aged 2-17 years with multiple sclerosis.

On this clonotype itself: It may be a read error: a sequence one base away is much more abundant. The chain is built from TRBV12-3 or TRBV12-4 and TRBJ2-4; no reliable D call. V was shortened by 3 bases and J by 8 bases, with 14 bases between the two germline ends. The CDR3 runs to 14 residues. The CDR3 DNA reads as TGTGCCAGCAGTTTGGATGGACCCAGAGACATTCAGTACTTC. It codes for CASSLDGPRDIQYF.

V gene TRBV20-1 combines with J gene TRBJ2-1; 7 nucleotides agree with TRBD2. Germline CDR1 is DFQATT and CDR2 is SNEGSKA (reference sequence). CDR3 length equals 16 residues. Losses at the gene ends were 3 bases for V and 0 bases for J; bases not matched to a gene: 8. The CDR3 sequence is CSASGFRGVSYNEQFF. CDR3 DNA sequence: TGCAGTGCTAGTGGATTTCGGGGGGTCTCCTACAATGAGCAGTTCTTC.

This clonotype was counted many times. CDR3 in DNA: TGCAGCGCCGGACGGGGGGGCAATCAGCCCCAGCATTTT. Translated: CSAGRGGNQPQHF. The chain uses TRBV29-1 and TRBJ1-5, with D possibly being TRBD1 (5 bases). Trimming stripped 7 bases from V and 2 bases from J, with 12 bases between. Germline CDR1 is SQVTM and CDR2 is ANQGSEA. This CDR3 has 13 residues.

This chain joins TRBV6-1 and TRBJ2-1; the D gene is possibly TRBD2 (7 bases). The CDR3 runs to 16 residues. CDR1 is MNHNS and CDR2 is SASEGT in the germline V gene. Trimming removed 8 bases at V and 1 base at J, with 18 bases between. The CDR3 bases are TGTGCCAGCCGCGGGGGCAGGGCGGAATCCTACAATGAGCAGTTCTTC. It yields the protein CASRGGRAESYNEQFF.

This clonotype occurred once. CDR3: CASRDPPGQGAEQYF. CDR3 nucleotide sequence: TGTGCCAGCAGGGATCCTCCGGGACAGGGGGCCGAGCAGTACTTC. The V call is TRBV6-6, the J call TRBJ2-5, with 12 bases that match TRBD1. The end of the DNA aligns better with TRBJ2-7, so the J call may be wrong. CDR3 length equals 15 residues. In germline, CDR1 is MNHNY, CDR2 SVGAGI (reference sequence).

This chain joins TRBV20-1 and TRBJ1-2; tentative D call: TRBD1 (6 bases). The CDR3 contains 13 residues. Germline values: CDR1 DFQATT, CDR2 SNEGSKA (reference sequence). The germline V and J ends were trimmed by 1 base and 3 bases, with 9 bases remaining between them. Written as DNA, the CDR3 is TGCAGTGCTAGAGTAAACAGGGACTATGGCTACACCTTC. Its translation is CSARVNRDYGYTF.

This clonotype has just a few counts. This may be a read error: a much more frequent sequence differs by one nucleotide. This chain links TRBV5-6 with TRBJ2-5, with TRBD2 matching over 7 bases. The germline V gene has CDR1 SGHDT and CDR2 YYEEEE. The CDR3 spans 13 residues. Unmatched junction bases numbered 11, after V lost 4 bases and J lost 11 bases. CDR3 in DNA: TGTGCCAGCAGCCCCCGTTATGCGGGAGAGCAGTACTTC. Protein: CASSPRYAGEQYF.

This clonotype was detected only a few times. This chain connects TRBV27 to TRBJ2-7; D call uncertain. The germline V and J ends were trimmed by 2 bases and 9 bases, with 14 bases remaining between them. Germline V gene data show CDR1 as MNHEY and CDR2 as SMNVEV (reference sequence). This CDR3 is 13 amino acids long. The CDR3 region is CASSLPSSHGQYF. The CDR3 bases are TGTGCCAGCAGTTTACCTAGTAGCCACGGGCAGTACTTC.

In DNA form, the CDR3 reads TGTGCCAGCAGCGGACTCGCCGGTGAGGCTGAAGCTTTCTTT. Amino acids: CASSGLAGEAEAFF. The V call is TRBV9, the J call TRBJ1-1; D gene unclear. The length of the CDR3 is 14 residues. Looked up from germline, CDR1 is SGDLS and CDR2 is YYNGEE. V was clipped by 3 bases and J by 6 bases, with 15 bases between them.

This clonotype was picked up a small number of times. As DNA, the CDR3 is TGTGCCAGCAGATCTAGCGGGGACTACAATGAGCAGTACTTC. This encodes CASRSSGDYNEQYF. The V call is TRBV12-3 or TRBV12-4, the J call TRBJ2-1, with TRBD2 matching 9 bases. The DNA end lines up better with TRBJ2-7; the J call may be wrong. This CDR3 has 14 residues.

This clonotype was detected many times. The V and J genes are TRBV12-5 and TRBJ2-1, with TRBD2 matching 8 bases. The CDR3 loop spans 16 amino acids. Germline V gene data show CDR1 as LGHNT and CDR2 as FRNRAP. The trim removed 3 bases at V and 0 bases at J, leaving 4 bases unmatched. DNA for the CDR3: TGTGCTAGTGGTTTCCTAAGCGGGAGCTCCTACAATGAGCAGTTCTTC. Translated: CASGFLSGSSYNEQFF.

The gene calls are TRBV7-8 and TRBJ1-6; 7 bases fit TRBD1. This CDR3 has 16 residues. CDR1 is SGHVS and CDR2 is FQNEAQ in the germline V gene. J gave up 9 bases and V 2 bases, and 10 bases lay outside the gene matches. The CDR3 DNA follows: TGTGCCAGCAGCTTACCAGGGGGATCTGAAACTTCACCCCTCCACTTT. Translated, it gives CASSLPGGSETSPLHF.

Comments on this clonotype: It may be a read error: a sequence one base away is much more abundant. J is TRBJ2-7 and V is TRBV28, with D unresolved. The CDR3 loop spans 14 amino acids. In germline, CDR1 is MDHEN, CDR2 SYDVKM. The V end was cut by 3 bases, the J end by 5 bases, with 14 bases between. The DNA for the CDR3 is TGTGCCAGCAGTTTCCAAACTACCGTAGACGAGCAGTACTTC. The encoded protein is CASSFQTTVDEQYF.

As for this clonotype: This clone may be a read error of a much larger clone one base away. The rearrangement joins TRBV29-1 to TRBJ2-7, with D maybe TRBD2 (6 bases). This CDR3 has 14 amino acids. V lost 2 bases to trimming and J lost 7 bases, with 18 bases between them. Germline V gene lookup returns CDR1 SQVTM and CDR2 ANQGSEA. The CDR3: CSVESGVEYNEQYF. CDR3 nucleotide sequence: TGCAGCGTTGAATCGGGGGTGGAATACAATGAGCAGTACTTC.

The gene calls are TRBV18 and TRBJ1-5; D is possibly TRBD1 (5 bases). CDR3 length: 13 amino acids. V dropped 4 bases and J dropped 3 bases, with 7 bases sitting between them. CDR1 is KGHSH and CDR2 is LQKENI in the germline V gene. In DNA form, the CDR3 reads TGTGCCAGCTCACAGGGGATCAATCAGCCCCAGCATTTT. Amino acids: CASSQGINQPQHF.

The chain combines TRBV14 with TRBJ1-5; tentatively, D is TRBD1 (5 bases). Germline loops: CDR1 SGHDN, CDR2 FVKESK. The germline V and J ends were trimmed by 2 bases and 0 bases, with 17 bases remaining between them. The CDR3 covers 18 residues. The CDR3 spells CASSQPMTVTYSNQPQHF. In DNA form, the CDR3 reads TGTGCCAGCAGCCAACCCATGACAGTAACTTATAGCAATCAGCCCCAGCATTTT.

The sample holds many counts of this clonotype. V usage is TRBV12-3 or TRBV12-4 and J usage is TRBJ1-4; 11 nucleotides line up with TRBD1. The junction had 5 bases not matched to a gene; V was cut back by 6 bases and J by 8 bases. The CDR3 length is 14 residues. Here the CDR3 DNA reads TGTGCCAGCAGCCGGGACAGGGGGAACGAAAAACTGTTTTTT. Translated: CASSRDRGNEKLFF.

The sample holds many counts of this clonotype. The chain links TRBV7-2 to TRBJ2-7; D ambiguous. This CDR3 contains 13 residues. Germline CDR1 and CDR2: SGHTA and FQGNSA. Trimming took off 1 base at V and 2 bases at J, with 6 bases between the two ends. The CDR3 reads CASSLGTTYEQYF. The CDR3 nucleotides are TGTGCCAGCAGCTTAGGAACCACCTACGAGCAGTACTTC.

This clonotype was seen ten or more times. The chain's CDR3 is CSASGPLYNEQFF. The CDR3 DNA reads TGCAGTGCTAGTGGCCCCCTTTACAATGAGCAGTTCTTC. The chain couples TRBV20-1 to TRBJ2-1; D not resolved. Germline-derived CDR1 and CDR2 are DFQATT and SNEGSKA (reference sequence). V lost 3 bases and J 4 bases, leaving 10 bases between the germline ends. This CDR3 is built from 13 residues.

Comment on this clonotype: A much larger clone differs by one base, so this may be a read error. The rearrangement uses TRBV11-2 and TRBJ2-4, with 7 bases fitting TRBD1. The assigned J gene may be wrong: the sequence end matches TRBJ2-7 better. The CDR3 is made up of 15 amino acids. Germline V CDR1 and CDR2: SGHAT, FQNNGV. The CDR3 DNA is TGTGCCGGCAGCTTCCGGGATGACAGGGTTTACGAGCAGTACTTC. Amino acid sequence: CAGSFRDDRVYEQYF.

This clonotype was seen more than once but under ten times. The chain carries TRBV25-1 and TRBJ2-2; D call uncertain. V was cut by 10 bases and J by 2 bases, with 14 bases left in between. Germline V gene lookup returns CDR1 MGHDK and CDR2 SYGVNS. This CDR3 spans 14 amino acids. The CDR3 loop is CATSTSENTGELFF. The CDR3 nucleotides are TGTGCCACCAGCACGAGTGAAAACACCGGGGAGCTGTTTTTT.

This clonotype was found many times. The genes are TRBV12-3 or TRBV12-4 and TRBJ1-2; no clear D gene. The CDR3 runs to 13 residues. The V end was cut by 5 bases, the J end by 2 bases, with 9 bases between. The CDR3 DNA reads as TGTGCCAGCAGTACCACCGAGAACTATGGCTACACCTTC. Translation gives CASSTTENYGYTF.

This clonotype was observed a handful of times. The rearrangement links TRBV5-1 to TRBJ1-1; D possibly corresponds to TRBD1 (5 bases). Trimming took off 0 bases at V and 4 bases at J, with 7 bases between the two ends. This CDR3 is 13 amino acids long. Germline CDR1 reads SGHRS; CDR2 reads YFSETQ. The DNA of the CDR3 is TGCGCCAGCAGCTTGGCAGGGTTCACTGAAGCTTTCTTT. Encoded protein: CASSLAGFTEAFF.

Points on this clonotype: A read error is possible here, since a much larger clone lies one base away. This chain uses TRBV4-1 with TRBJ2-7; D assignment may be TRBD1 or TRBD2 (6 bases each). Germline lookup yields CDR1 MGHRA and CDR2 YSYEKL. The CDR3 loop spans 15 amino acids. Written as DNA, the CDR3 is TGCGCCAGCAGCCCGGGGGCACGAGCTACCTACAAGCAGTACTTC. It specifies CASSPGARATYKQYF.

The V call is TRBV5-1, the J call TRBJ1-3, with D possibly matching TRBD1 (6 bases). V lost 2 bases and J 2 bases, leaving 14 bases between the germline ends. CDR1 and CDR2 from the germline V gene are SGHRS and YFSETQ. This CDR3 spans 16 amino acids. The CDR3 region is CASSLRFQGTGNTIYF. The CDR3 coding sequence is TGCGCCAGCAGCTTAAGGTTTCAGGGGACTGGAAACACCATATATTTT.

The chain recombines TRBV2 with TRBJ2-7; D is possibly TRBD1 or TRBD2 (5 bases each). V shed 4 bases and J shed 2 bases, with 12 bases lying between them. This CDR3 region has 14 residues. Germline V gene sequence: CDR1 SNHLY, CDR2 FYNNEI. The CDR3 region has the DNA TGTGCCAGCAGTGGTGGGACCCCTCCCTACGAGCAGTACTTC. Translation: CASSGGTPPYEQYF.

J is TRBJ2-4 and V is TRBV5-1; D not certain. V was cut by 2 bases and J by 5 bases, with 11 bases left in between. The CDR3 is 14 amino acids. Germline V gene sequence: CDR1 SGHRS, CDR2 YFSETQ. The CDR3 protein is CASSLTPAENIQYF. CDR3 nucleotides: TGCGCCAGCAGCTTAACGCCTGCGGAAAACATTCAGTACTTC.

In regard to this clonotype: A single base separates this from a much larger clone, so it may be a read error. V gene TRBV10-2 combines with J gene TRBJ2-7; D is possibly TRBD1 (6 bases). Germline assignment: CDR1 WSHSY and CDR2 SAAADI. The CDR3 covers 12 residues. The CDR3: CASSSTGYEQHF. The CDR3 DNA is TGCGCCAGCAGTAGTACAGGGTACGAGCAGCACTTC.

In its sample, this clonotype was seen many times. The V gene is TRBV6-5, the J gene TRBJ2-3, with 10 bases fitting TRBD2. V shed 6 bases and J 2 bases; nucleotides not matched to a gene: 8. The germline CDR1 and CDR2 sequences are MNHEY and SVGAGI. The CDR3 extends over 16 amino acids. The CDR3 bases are TGTGCCAGCAGCCCATCTCTAGCGGGGGTCACAGATACGCAGTATTTT. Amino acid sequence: CASSPSLAGVTDTQYF.

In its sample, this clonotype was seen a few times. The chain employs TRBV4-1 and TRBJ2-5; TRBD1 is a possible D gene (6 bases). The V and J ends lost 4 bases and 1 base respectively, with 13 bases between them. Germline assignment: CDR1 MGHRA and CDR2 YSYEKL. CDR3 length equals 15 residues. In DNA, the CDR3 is TGCGCCAGCAGCCGCGTACAGGGCCCCCAAGAGACCCAGTACTTC. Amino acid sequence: CASSRVQGPQETQYF.

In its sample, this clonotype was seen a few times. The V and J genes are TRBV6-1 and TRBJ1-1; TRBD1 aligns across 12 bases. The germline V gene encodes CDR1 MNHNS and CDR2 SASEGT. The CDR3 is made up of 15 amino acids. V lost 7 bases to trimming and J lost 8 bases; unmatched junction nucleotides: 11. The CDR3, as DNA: TGTGCCAGCACCAGCATCGCTGGGACAGGGGGCGAAGCTTTCTTT. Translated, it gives CASTSIAGTGGEAFF.